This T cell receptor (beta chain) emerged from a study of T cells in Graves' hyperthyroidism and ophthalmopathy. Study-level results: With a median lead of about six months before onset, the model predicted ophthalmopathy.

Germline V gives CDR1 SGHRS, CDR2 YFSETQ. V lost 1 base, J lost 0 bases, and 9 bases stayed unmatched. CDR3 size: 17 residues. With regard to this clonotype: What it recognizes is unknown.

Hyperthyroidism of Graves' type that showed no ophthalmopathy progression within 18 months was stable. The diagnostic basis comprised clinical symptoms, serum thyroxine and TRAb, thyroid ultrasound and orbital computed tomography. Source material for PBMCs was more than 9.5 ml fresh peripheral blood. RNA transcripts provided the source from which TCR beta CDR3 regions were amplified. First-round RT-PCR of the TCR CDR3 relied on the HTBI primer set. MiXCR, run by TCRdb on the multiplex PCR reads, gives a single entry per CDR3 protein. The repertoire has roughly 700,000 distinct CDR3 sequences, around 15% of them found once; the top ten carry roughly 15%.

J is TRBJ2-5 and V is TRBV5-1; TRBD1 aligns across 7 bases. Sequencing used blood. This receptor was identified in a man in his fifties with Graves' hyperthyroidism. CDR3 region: CASSLRDSAVYQETQYF. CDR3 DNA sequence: TGCGCCAGCAGCTTGCGGGACAGTGCGGTATACCAAGAGACCCAGTACTTC.